This T cell receptor beta chain derives from a study of blood T cell repertoires in COVID-19. Study at large: The United States, Italy and Spain were the sources of the acute and convalescent COVID-19 samples. In each case, the material was cDNA or gDNA derived from T cells, B-cell-depleted T cells, or PBMCs.

Germline V gene data show CDR1 as MGHRA and CDR2 as YSYEKL. The CDR3 has 16 amino acids. Trimming shortened V by 4 bases and J by 4 bases, and 19 bases separated the two germline ends. Original handling: The authors estimated nucleated cell counts from reference gene primer amplification. TCRdb keeps only in-frame clones here, not all; method: immunoSEQ multiplex PCR. V and J calls plus clone size are reproduced from that table; the DNA served to infer D and trimming. The table has about 100,000 clones, 70% to 90% seen once. This clonotype was obtained from a man in his fifties or sixties with active or convalescent COVID-19. J is TRBJ1-2 and V is TRBV4-1; TRBD1 is a possible D gene (5 bases). Sequencing was performed on peripheral blood. The CDR3 loop reads CASSPQVPVMFYGYTF. In DNA, the CDR3 is TGCGCCAGCAGCCCACAGGTCCCGGTTATGTTCTATGGCTACACCTTC.